The 5 T cell receptor beta chains below were found in one sample sequenced in a study of response to subunit inactivated influenza vaccine. TCRdb reprocessed the RT-PCR reads via MiXCR and lists one record per CDR3 protein. The repertoire includes about 520,000 distinct CDR3 sequences, 25% of them detected once, and 1.5% to 2% sits in the top ten. The input for sequencing was CD4+ T cells sorted from PBMCs, taken approximately 5 days after vaccination. These receptors all come from a man aged 50-59 years who received an inactivated influenza vaccine.

The rearrangement uses TRBV20-1 and TRBJ2-7; 11 positions agree with TRBD2. The V gene end was trimmed by 2 bases and the J gene end by 0 bases; junction bases not matched to a gene: 6. CDR1 and CDR2 (germline): DFQATT, SNEGSKA (reference sequence). The CDR3 is made up of 16 amino acids. The CDR3 reads CSARRTGTSGSYEQYF. In nucleotides, the CDR3 is TGCAGTGCTAGACGCACCGGGACTAGCGGCTCCTACGAGCAGTACTTC.

J is TRBJ2-1 and V is TRBV11-3; possibly TRBD2 for D (5 bases). From germline, CDR1 is SGHNT and CDR2 YENEEA. The CDR3 contains 15 residues. V was pared by 4 bases and J by 4 bases, with 14 bases between. The CDR3 DNA sequence: TGTGCCAGCAGCTCGCAAAGCGGAGATTACAATGAGCAGTTCTTC. Its protein product is CASSSQSGDYNEQFF.

The rearrangement joins TRBV28 to TRBJ2-7, with 9 bases matching TRBD2. This CDR3 is 18 amino acids long. Germline V gene data show CDR1 as MDHEN and CDR2 as SYDVKM. V lost 3 bases, J lost 2 bases, and 14 bases stayed unmatched. The CDR3 region has the DNA TGTGCCAGCAGTTTTGGACTAGCGTGGACAAAGCGACCCTACGAGCAGTACTTC. Amino acids: CASSFGLAWTKRPYEQYF. Combining the CDR3 with reference TRBV28 and TRBJ2-7 gives the whole variable domain DVKVTQSSRYLVKRTGEKVFLECVQDMDHENMFWYRQDPGLGLRLIYFSYDVKMKEKGDIPEGYSVSREKKERFSLILESASTNQTSMYLCASSFGLAWTKRPYEQYFGPGTRLTVT.

Concerning this clonotype itself: An end of the junction does not agree with germline; a read error may underlie this. This chain joins TRBV14 and TRBJ2-7; 7 bases are shared with TRBD2. The CDR3 contains 15 residues. CDR1 SGHDN and CDR2 FVKESK come from the germline V gene. The CDR3 sequence is CASGQDSLAAYEQYF. The CDR3 DNA reads TGTGCCAGCGGCCAAGATTCTCTAGCGGCCTACGAGCAGTACTTC.

J is TRBJ1-1 and V is TRBV27; no clear D gene. Trimming shortened V by 2 bases and J by 4 bases, and 8 bases separated the two germline ends. Germline V gives CDR1 MNHEY, CDR2 SMNVEV (reference sequence). The CDR3 runs to 13 residues. The CDR3 is CASSLTFPTEAFF. The CDR3 DNA reads TGTGCCAGCAGTTTAACGTTCCCCACTGAAGCTTTCTTT.